Ten or more counts support the clone carrying this T cell receptor beta chain. The entry originates in a study of spatial heterogeneity in lung cancer. TCRdb passed the 5' RACE reads through MiXCR, listing each CDR3 protein once. The sample contains roughly 11,000 distinct CDR3 sequences, approximately 3.7% of which appear only once. Regarding time point: sample taken at primary tumor resection. This TCR derives from a female donor with early-stage non-small cell lung cancer. The sample here was PBMCs, taken at surgery.

The CDR3 DNA reads TGCAGTGCTAGAGACGGGACGGGAGAGAGCTCCTACAATGAGCAGTTCTTC. Translating it yields CSARDGTGESSYNEQFF. The chain employs TRBV20-1 and TRBJ2-1; TRBD2 might be the D (6 bases). The CDR3 is made up of 17 amino acids. The germline gives CDR1 DFQATT, CDR2 SNEGSKA (reference sequence). Trimming shortened V by 0 bases and J by 0 bases, and 15 bases separated the two germline ends.